The clone carrying this T cell receptor (beta chain) was picked up a small number of times. Its antigen remains unidentified. The PCR was carried out with 60 Vbeta primers and 13 Jbeta primers. The table came from immunoSEQ multiplex PCR; TCRdb's copy has only in-frame clones and leaves some out. In the table there are about 160,000 clones, 80% of which are singletons. This sample is part of a study of cytomegalovirus exposure and HLA in healthy donors. Study information: About 85 million unique TCR sequences came from HLA-typed donors in an early release.

Donors counted as nominally healthy when sampled, yet unrecorded immune exposures were likely. Broader study findings: Clonal expansion was found to be greater in HLA-associated TCR beta chains than in equally common others in a later analysis. In presence/absence analyses, roughly uniform sequencing depth across donors was assumed.

The source of this sequence is a man aged 25 to 45 in good health and CMV-seronegative. The sequenced sample was PBMCs.

The DNA for the CDR3 is TGTGCCAGCAGCCCTCAAGCGGGAGGTGGGGATAAGACCCAGTACTTC. Its protein product is CASSPQAGGGDKTQYF. The V call is TRBV11-2, the J call TRBJ2-5, with 9 bases identical to TRBD2. The CDR3 has 16 amino acids. CDR1 and CDR2 from the germline V gene are SGHAT and FQNNGV. Unmatched junction bases numbered 13, after V lost 5 bases and J lost 6 bases. Full variable domain (outside the CDR3, taken from reference TRBV11-2 and TRBJ2-5): EAGVAQSPRYKIIEKRQSVAFWCNPISGHATLYWYQQILGQGPKLLIQFQNNGVVDDSQLPKDRFSAERLKGVDSTLKIQPAKLEDSAVYLCASSPQAGGGDKTQYFGPGTRLLVL.